Presented here are 8 T cell receptor beta chains from one specimen sequenced in a study of OX40 agonist ivuxolimab in advanced cancers. This table comes from immunoSEQ multiplex PCR, and its TCRdb copy is limited to in-frame clones, with some not included. This table holds about 80,000 clones, approximately 84% found once. The sample consisted of CD4+ or CD8+ T cells sorted from blood, taken in a trial of the OX40 agonist ivuxolimab. These receptors all come from an adult with an advanced solid tumor such as melanoma, head and neck, liver or kidney cancer.

This chain uses TRBV7-2 with TRBJ2-1; 9 nucleotides line up with TRBD2. Trimming took 5 bases from V and 7 from J; bases not matched to a gene: 9. Per germline, CDR1 SGHTA and CDR2 FQGNSA. The CDR3 contains 15 residues. CDR3 in amino acids: CASSPRGGAGNEQFF. DNA for the CDR3: TGTGCCAGCAGCCCGCGCGGGGGGGCCGGGAATGAGCAGTTCTTC.

This sequence joins TRBV28 and TRBJ2-3; D remains ambiguous. CDR1 and CDR2 from the germline V gene are MDHEN and SYDVKM. Between the trimmed V and J ends, which lost 6 bases and 6 bases, there was a span of 10 bases. There are 12 residues in the CDR3. The CDR3 sequence is CASSNTLDTQYF. DNA of the CDR3: TGTGCCAGCAGCAATACCTTGGATACGCAGTATTTT.

The chain is built from TRBV5-1 and TRBJ2-3; TRBD2 matches at 7 bases. The CDR3 is 15 amino acids. V was pared by 0 bases and J by 6 bases, with 7 bases of the junction left unmatched. The germline V gene encodes CDR1 SGHRS and CDR2 YFSETQ. Written as DNA, the CDR3 is TGCGCCAGCAGCTTGGAGCGGGGAGCTCTCGATACGCAGTATTTT. It specifies CASSLERGALDTQYF.

This chain uses TRBV6-1 with TRBJ2-2; TRBD1 might be the D (6 bases). V was cut by 6 bases and J by 7 bases, with 15 bases left in between. This CDR3 is 14 amino acids long. Germline assignment: CDR1 MNHNS and CDR2 SASEGT. The CDR3 DNA is TGTGCCAGCAGACACAGGGATTTTAGCGGGGAGCTGTTTTTT. This translates into CASRHRDFSGELFF.

The table lists this clone with a few counts. The CDR3 bases are TGTGCCAGTAGGAGACAGGGAGAGAATTCACCCCTCCACTTT. Its protein is CASRRQGENSPLHF. The J gene is TRBJ1-6, the V gene TRBV19; 7 nucleotides line up with TRBD1. Germline CDR1 is LNHDA and CDR2 is SQIVND (reference sequence). With 6 bases clipped from V and 7 bases from J, the junction kept 6 bases outside the gene matches. This CDR3 spans 14 amino acids.

The chain uses TRBV19 and TRBJ2-6; D is unresolved. CDR1 LNHDA and CDR2 SQIVND come from the germline V gene (reference sequence). Trimming cost V 3 bases and J 2 bases, with 8 bases left between them. This CDR3 is built from 15 residues. CDR3 bases: TGTGCCAGTAGTATGTCTCCGGCTGGGGCCAACGTCCTGACTTTC. Translating it yields CASSMSPAGANVLTF.

This clone was counted once. The V and J genes are TRBV11-2 and TRBJ2-1; 10 nucleotides agree with TRBD2. The germline V gene has CDR1 SGHAT and CDR2 FQNNGV. Trimming at V came to 1 base and at J to 0 bases, leaving 3 bases not matched to a gene. This CDR3 is 17 amino acids long. CDR3 bases: TGTGCCAGCAGCTTAGGCTCTAGCGGGAGCTCCTACAATGAGCAGTTCTTC. It translates to CASSLGSSGSSYNEQFF.

This chain uses TRBV6-5 with TRBJ2-3; the D is unclear. V lost 0 bases to trimming and J lost 2 bases, with 9 bases between them. There are 15 residues in the CDR3. From germline, CDR1 is MNHEY and CDR2 SVGAGI. CDR3 DNA sequence: TGTGCCAGCAGTTACTCGAGCCAAAACACAGATACGCAGTATTTT. Translation: CASSYSSQNTDTQYF.